The 23 T cell receptor beta chains presented below share a single source sample, sequenced in a study of cytomegalovirus exposure and HLA in healthy donors. This PCR relied on a set of 60 Vbeta primers and 13 Jbeta primers. TCRdb's table, derived via immunoSEQ multiplex PCR, lists solely in-frame clones and lacks some. This table lists about 51,000 clones. The sequenced material came from PBMCs. The receptors originated from a female donor in good health and CMV-seronegative.

The V call is TRBV30, the J call TRBJ2-7; TRBD2 matches at 7 bases. Trimming removed 1 base from V and 4 bases from J; junction bases left unmatched: 10. Germline CDR1 GTSNPN, CDR2 SVGIG (reference sequence). The length of the CDR3 is 15 residues. CDR3 residues: CAWSGGRARAYEQYF. The CDR3 region has the DNA TGTGCCTGGAGTGGGGGGAGGGCTAGGGCATACGAGCAGTACTTC.

The chain employs TRBV15 and TRBJ1-2, with D unclear. Trimming cost V 6 bases and J 8 bases, with 16 bases left between them. Per germline, CDR1 LNHNV and CDR2 YYDKDF (reference sequence). The CDR3 has 13 residues. CDR3 in amino acids: CATRNQRRAGYTF. The CDR3 nucleotides read TGTGCCACCAGGAACCAAAGGAGGGCCGGCTACACCTTC.

V usage is TRBV6-1 and J usage is TRBJ2-1, with D tentatively TRBD1 (5 bases). V lost 4 bases, J lost 1 base, and 8 bases lay in between. The germline gives CDR1 MNHNS, CDR2 SASEGT. The CDR3 sequence is 14 residues long. CDR3 sequence: CASSGQPSYNEQFF. CDR3 coding DNA: TGTGCCAGCAGTGGACAGCCGTCCTACAATGAGCAGTTCTTC.

The V gene is TRBV9, the J gene TRBJ1-1; tentatively, D is TRBD1 (6 bases). Trimming cost V 4 bases and J 1 base, with 17 bases left between them. Germline V CDR1 and CDR2: SGDLS, YYNGEE. The CDR3 sequence is 16 residues long. The CDR3 protein is CASSPRSWTANTEAFF. The CDR3 nucleotides are TGTGCCAGCAGCCCGCGTTCGTGGACAGCGAACACTGAAGCTTTCTTT.

The CDR3 sequence is CASSLGDRHQETQYF. The CDR3 nucleotides are TGTGCCAGCAGCTTAGGTGACAGACACCAAGAGACCCAGTACTTC. The chain combines TRBV11-2 with TRBJ2-5, with D tentatively TRBD1 (5 bases). With 1 base removed from V and 0 bases from J, the gap between germline ends came to 9 bases. Per germline, CDR1 SGHAT and CDR2 FQNNGV. The CDR3 spans 15 residues.

The chain couples TRBV7-9 to TRBJ1-4; D unresolved. Germline values: CDR1 SEHNR, CDR2 FQNEAQ (reference sequence). The V end lost 5 bases, the J end lost 4 bases, and 14 bases lay between the germline ends. The length of the CDR3 is 15 residues. CDR3 amino acids: CASSLGPQNNEKLFF. CDR3 DNA sequence: TGTGCCAGCAGCCTAGGCCCCCAGAATAATGAAAAACTGTTTTTT.

The chain carries TRBV5-6 and TRBJ1-2; 10 positions match TRBD1. The CDR3 contains 14 residues. Germline loops: CDR1 SGHDT, CDR2 YYEEEE. The V and J ends lost 2 bases and 5 bases, in that order; junction bases with no gene match: 3. CDR3 nucleotide sequence: TGTGCCAGCAGCTTTTTGGACAGGGGGTATGGCTACACCTTC. As protein: CASSFLDRGYGYTF.

The chain carries TRBV6-5 and TRBJ2-5; a weak D match, TRBD1 (5 bases). CDR1 and CDR2 from the germline V gene are MNHEY and SVGAGI. V was cut by 2 bases and J by 3 bases, with 10 bases left in between. The CDR3 spans 14 residues. The CDR3 sequence is CASSYRGREETQYF. The CDR3 region has the DNA TGTGCCAGCAGTTACAGGGGCAGGGAAGAGACCCAGTACTTC.

V and J are TRBV30 and TRBJ2-1; 12 bases fit TRBD2. The CDR3 totals 15 residues. Losses at the gene ends were 5 bases for V and 0 bases for J; bases not matched to a gene: 2. The germline V gene encodes CDR1 GTSNPN and CDR2 SVGIG (reference sequence). The CDR3 DNA follows: TGTGCCTGGGCTAGCGGGAGGGGCTCCTACAATGAGCAGTTCTTC. It yields the protein CAWASGRGSYNEQFF.

V gene TRBV6-6 combines with J gene TRBJ1-1; D perhaps matches TRBD1 (6 bases). Trimming stripped 2 bases from V and 6 bases from J, with 13 bases between. Germline-derived CDR1 and CDR2 are MNHNY and SVGAGI (reference sequence). The CDR3 runs to 14 residues. CDR3 DNA: TGTGCCAGCAGTTACAAGGGGGAAAGTGCTGAAGCTTTCTTT. As protein: CASSYKGESAEAFF.

The chain couples TRBV28 to TRBJ2-1; D unclear. The V gene lost 2 bases and the J gene lost 5 bases, with 7 bases spanning the gap. This CDR3 contains 13 residues. Germline V CDR1 and CDR2: MDHEN, SYDVKM. CDR3 sequence: CASSLLPDNEQFF. The CDR3 DNA reads TGTGCCAGCAGTTTACTACCCGACAATGAGCAGTTCTTC.

The CDR3 protein is CATEGGQGGNQPQHF. The CDR3 DNA reads TGTGCCACCGAAGGAGGGCAGGGAGGCAATCAGCCCCAGCATTTT. The J gene is TRBJ1-5, the V gene TRBV6-1, with D possibly being TRBD1 (5 bases). V lost 10 bases and J lost 2, with 18 bases in between. Germline V gene lookup returns CDR1 MNHNS and CDR2 SASEGT. The CDR3 covers 15 residues.

This chain joins TRBV11-3 and TRBJ1-1; the D is unclear. The V and J ends lost 5 bases and 2 bases respectively, with 9 bases between them. The CDR3 is made up of 13 amino acids. The V gene's germline CDR1 is SGHNT and CDR2 YENEEA. This chain's CDR3 is CASSVGGNTEAFF. CDR3 nucleotide sequence: TGTGCCAGCAGCGTGGGAGGCAACACTGAAGCTTTCTTT.

For the CDR3, the DNA is TGTGCCAGCAGGGAGTGGGGACAGGGGGCGTACGAGCAGTACTTC. Its translation: CASREWGQGAYEQYF. The chain carries TRBV2 and TRBJ2-7; 12 bases align to TRBD1. Germline values: CDR1 SNHLY, CDR2 FYNNEI. The CDR3 is 15 residues long. The J segment lost 4 bases and the V segment lost 6 bases, leaving 7 bases of the junction unmatched.

The V and J genes are TRBV19 and TRBJ2-2; TRBD1 agrees at 10 bases. CDR3 length: 17 residues. The V segment lost 5 bases and the J segment 5 bases; nucleotides outside the gene matches: 11. Germline-derived CDR1 and CDR2 are LNHDA and SQIVND (reference sequence). CDR3 bases: TGTGCCAGTAGTCCCCCGCTGGGACAGGGGCGGACCGGGGAGCTGTTTTTT. It translates to CASSPPLGQGRTGELFF.

The rearrangement joins TRBV10-3 to TRBJ2-7, with 9 bases aligning to TRBD2. With 0 bases clipped from V and 3 bases from J, the junction kept 3 bases outside the gene matches. CDR3 length: 15 amino acids. The germline V gene encodes CDR1 ENHRY and CDR2 SYGVKD. CDR3 nucleotides: TGTGCCATCAGTGAGTCTAAGACTAGCGGCTACGAGCAGTACTTC. This gives the protein CAISESKTSGYEQYF.

The chain combines TRBV11-2 with TRBJ1-1, with 9 bases matching TRBD1. The trim removed 5 bases at V and 7 bases at J, leaving 11 bases unmatched. The CDR3 runs 15 residues. The V gene's germline CDR1 is SGHAT and CDR2 FQNNGV. The CDR3: CASSLTGTGTGEAFF. CDR3 DNA: TGTGCCAGCAGCCTTACCGGGACAGGGACCGGTGAAGCTTTCTTT.

The chain carries TRBV6-1 and TRBJ1-5; D gene uncertain. V lost 6 bases, J lost 6 bases, and 9 bases lay in between. Germline CDR1 and CDR2: MNHNS and SASEGT. This CDR3 has 12 amino acids. CDR3 in amino acids: CASRGQTQPQHF. The CDR3 DNA sequence: TGTGCCAGCAGGGGCCAGACTCAGCCCCAGCATTTT.

The CDR3 sequence: CASSVGGGGALENEQFF. The CDR3 DNA sequence: TGTGCCAGCAGCGTAGGAGGTGGGGGGGCTCTAGAGAATGAGCAGTTCTTC. The chain couples TRBV9 to TRBJ2-1, with D possibly matching TRBD2 (7 bases). The CDR3 covers 17 residues. Germline values: CDR1 SGDLS, CDR2 YYNGEE. Trimming took 0 bases from V and 7 from J, leaving 20 bases between them. Drawing the rest from reference TRBV9 and TRBJ2-1, the complete variable domain is DSGVTQTPKHLITATGQRVTLRCSPRSGDLSVYWYQQSLDQGLQFLIQYYNGEERAKGNILERFSAQQFPDLHSELNLSSLELGDSALYFCASSVGGGGALENEQFFGPGTRLTVL.

This chain joins TRBV5-6 and TRBJ2-7; 8 nucleotides line up with TRBD1. The CDR3 spans 19 residues. V was pared by 0 bases and J by 1 base, with 15 bases of the junction left unmatched. Germline CDR1 is SGHDT and CDR2 is YYEEEE. As DNA, the CDR3 is TGTGCCAGCAGCTTGGGAGCCGGGACAGGTCGATTTTGGTCCTACGAGCAGTACTTC. Amino acid sequence: CASSLGAGTGRFWSYEQYF.

J is TRBJ2-4 and V is TRBV5-1; tentative D call: TRBD1 (6 bases). V lost 0 bases and J lost 5, with 9 bases in between. The CDR3 runs to 14 residues. Germline V CDR1 and CDR2: SGHRS, YFSETQ. The CDR3 coding sequence is TGCGCCAGCAGCTTGGAAGGGGGTCAAAACATTCAGTACTTC. It translates to CASSLEGGQNIQYF.

The V gene is TRBV29-1, the J gene TRBJ1-2; D call uncertain. The CDR3 is 11 residues long. Germline V gives CDR1 SQVTM, CDR2 ANQGSEA. Trimming pared 5 bases from V and 7 bases from J, leaving 11 bases between. DNA of the CDR3: TGCAGCGTTCGGAGGCCCCTTGGCTACACCTTC. Encoded protein: CSVRRPLGYTF.

The V call is TRBV19, the J call TRBJ2-5; weak D call: TRBD2 (5 bases). CDR3 length: 14 amino acids. Germline V gene sequence: CDR1 LNHDA, CDR2 SQIVND (reference sequence). Trimming stripped 0 bases from V and 7 bases from J, with 12 bases between. The CDR3: CASSIEWGRGTQYF. The CDR3 DNA reads as TGTGCCAGTAGTATAGAGTGGGGTCGGGGGACCCAGTACTTC.